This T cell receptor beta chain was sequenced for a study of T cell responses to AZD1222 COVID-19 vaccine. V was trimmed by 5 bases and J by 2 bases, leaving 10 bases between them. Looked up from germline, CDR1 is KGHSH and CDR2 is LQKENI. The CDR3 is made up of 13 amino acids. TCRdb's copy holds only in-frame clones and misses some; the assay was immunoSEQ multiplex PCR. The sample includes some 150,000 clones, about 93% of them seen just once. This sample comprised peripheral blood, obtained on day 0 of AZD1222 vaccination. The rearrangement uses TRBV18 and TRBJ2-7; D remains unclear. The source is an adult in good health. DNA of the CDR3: TGTGCCAGCTCAGCCGTATCGGCCTACGAGCAGTACTTC. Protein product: CASSAVSAYEQYF.